These 24 T cell receptor beta chains share one sample of origin, sequenced in a study of cytomegalovirus exposure and HLA in healthy donors. 13 Jbeta primers and 60 Vbeta primers were used for the PCR. Profiling relied on immunoSEQ multiplex PCR, and the TCRdb table lists in-frame clones only, not all of them. The repertoire holds 75,000 to 95,000 clones, with just under 80% as singletons. Sequences were obtained from PBMCs. These receptors came from a male donor in good health and CMV-seropositive.

V is TRBV28 and J is TRBJ1-2; D may be TRBD1 (5 bases). Germline V gene lookup returns CDR1 MDHEN and CDR2 SYDVKM. Between the trimmed V and J ends, which lost 8 bases and 3 bases, there was a span of 13 bases. The CDR3 length is 13 residues. CDR3 nucleotides: TGTGCCAGCCTTTCCGGGGGTGACTATGGCTACACCTTC. Its protein product is CASLSGGDYGYTF.

The chain recombines TRBV2 with TRBJ1-1; perhaps TRBD1 as D (5 bases). The germline V and J ends were trimmed by 10 bases and 3 bases, with 15 bases remaining between them. This CDR3 has 13 residues. Looked up from germline, CDR1 is SNHLY and CDR2 is FYNNEI. The CDR3 nucleotides read TGTGCCACCCCCCTCAGGGTGGACACTGAAGCTTTCTTT. It is translated as CATPLRVDTEAFF. Full variable domain (remainder filled in from reference TRBV2 and TRBJ1-1): EPEVTQTPSHQVTQMGQEVILRCVPISNHLYFYWYRQILGQKVEFLVSFYNNEISEKSEIFDDQFSVERPDGSNFTLKIRSTKLEDSAMYFCATPLRVDTEAFFGQGTRLTVV.

Concerning this clone itself: In the same sample, other DNA sequences code for this CDR3. The V and J genes are TRBV13 and TRBJ2-1, with D unclear. V dropped 4 bases and J dropped 0 bases, with 10 bases sitting between them. This CDR3 is built from 15 residues. Germline V CDR1 and CDR2: PRHDT, FYEKMQ (reference sequence). CDR3 DNA: TGTGCCAGCAGCTCCACGGAGAGCTCCTACAATGAGCAGTTCTTC. It translates to CASSSTESSYNEQFF. Supplemented by reference TRBV13 and TRBJ2-1, the full variable domain reads AAGVIQSPRHLIKEKRETATLKCYPIPRHDTVYWYQQGPGQDPQFLISFYEKMQSDKGSIPDRFSAQQFSDYHSELNMSSLELGDSALYFCASSSTESSYNEQFFGPGTRLTVL.

The CDR3 loop reads CASSKDRVRETQYF. For the CDR3, the DNA is TGTGCCAGCAGTAAAGACAGGGTACGGGAGACCCAGTACTTC. The chain recombines TRBV27 with TRBJ2-5, with 7 positions matching TRBD1. This CDR3 has 14 residues. Germline CDR1 is MNHEY and CDR2 is SMNVEV (reference sequence). V shed 5 bases, J shed 5 bases, and the junction held 8 bases outside the gene matches.

The chain recombines TRBV18 with TRBJ1-2; no clear D gene. The germline gives CDR1 KGHSH, CDR2 LQKENI. Trimming removed 0 bases at V and 3 bases at J, with 8 bases between. This CDR3 comprises 14 residues. CDR3 in DNA: TGTGCCAGCTCACCACCGGCAGAAGACTATGGCTACACCTTC. Translating it yields CASSPPAEDYGYTF.

The chain uses TRBV29-1 and TRBJ2-1, with a tentative D call TRBD2 (6 bases). Germline V gene data show CDR1 as SQVTM and CDR2 as ANQGSEA. V was pared by 4 bases and J by 4 bases, with 11 bases between. This CDR3 is 13 amino acids long. In DNA, the CDR3 is TGCAGCGTTGGTAGCGGAGGATACAATGAGCAGTTCTTC. It encodes CSVGSGGYNEQFF.

This clone was seen only a few times. The CDR3 bases are TGTGCCAGCAGCTTGAGGGGTAGGGAGCAGTTCTTC. This encodes CASSLRGREQFF. The rearrangement links TRBV5-6 to TRBJ2-1; possibly TRBD1 for D (5 bases). CDR1 and CDR2 from the germline V gene are SGHDT and YYEEEE. The germline V and J ends were trimmed by 1 base and 10 bases, with 9 bases remaining between them. CDR3 length equals 12 residues.

V is TRBV7-8 and J is TRBJ1-1; D gene ambiguous. Trimming cost V 5 bases and J 6 bases, with 7 bases left between them. Looked up from germline, CDR1 is SGHVS and CDR2 is FQNEAQ. This CDR3 is built from 11 residues. This CDR3 reads CASSPPPEAFF. The CDR3 region has the DNA TGTGCCAGCAGCCCTCCTCCTGAAGCTTTCTTT. Based on the CDR3 plus reference TRBV7-8 and TRBJ1-1, the full variable domain is GAGVSQSPRYKVAKRGQDVALRCDPISGHVSLFWYQQALGQGPEFLTYFQNEAQLDKSGLPSDRFFAERPEGSVSTLKIQRTQQEDSAVYLCASSPPPEAFFGQGTRLTVV.

The chain carries TRBV6-5 and TRBJ1-5; 11 bases line up with TRBD1. This CDR3 has 14 residues. Per the germline V gene, CDR1 is MNHEY and CDR2 is SVGAGI. Germline trimming cut 5 bases from V and 5 bases from J; bases unmatched to any gene: 2. The chain's CDR3 is CASSADRGHQPQHF. Here the CDR3 DNA reads TGTGCCAGCAGTGCGGACAGGGGGCATCAGCCCCAGCATTTT.

V usage is TRBV7-7 and J usage is TRBJ2-5; weak D call: TRBD1 (6 bases). V lost 1 base and J lost 5, with 14 bases in between. This CDR3 is 15 amino acids long. CDR1 and CDR2 from the germline V gene are SSHAT and FNYEAQ (reference sequence). In DNA form, the CDR3 reads TGTGCCAGCAGCTTAGGTTCAGGGGTCCGGGAGACCCAGTACTTC. The encoded protein is CASSLGSGVRETQYF.

The V and J genes are TRBV19 and TRBJ2-5, with 12 bases matching TRBD1. The CDR3 is 16 residues long. The J segment lost 5 bases and the V segment lost 5 bases, leaving 9 bases of the junction unmatched. Germline V gives CDR1 LNHDA, CDR2 SQIVND (reference sequence). CDR3 sequence reads: CASSATGTGGRETQYF. In nucleotides, the CDR3 is TGTGCCAGTAGTGCCACCGGGACAGGGGGCCGCGAGACCCAGTACTTC.

This sequence joins TRBV7-9 and TRBJ1-2; 8 bases map to TRBD1. This CDR3 comprises 17 residues. V shed 5 bases, J shed 4 bases, and the junction held 15 bases outside the gene matches. Per the germline V gene, CDR1 is SEHNR and CDR2 is FQNEAQ (reference sequence). CDR3 loop: CASSPHVAGGLGYGYTF. In nucleotides, the CDR3 is TGTGCCAGCAGCCCACATGTGGCAGGGGGCTTGGGCTATGGCTACACCTTC.

The rearrangement uses TRBV5-4 and TRBJ2-7; 8 bases align to TRBD1. The CDR3 covers 15 residues. CDR1 SGHNT and CDR2 YYREEE come from the germline V gene (reference sequence). V gave up 3 bases and J gave up 3 bases; unmatched junction bases: 8. The CDR3 coding sequence is TGTGCCAGCAGCTCAATCGGACAGGGACACTACGAGCAGTACTTC. Its protein product is CASSSIGQGHYEQYF.

The gene calls are TRBV30 and TRBJ2-7, with TRBD1 matching 9 bases. V gave up 5 bases and J gave up 2 bases; unmatched junction bases: 7. Germline CDR1 GTSNPN, CDR2 SVGIG (reference sequence). The CDR3 is made up of 14 amino acids. The CDR3 DNA reads TGTGCCTGGGGCGGGGGACAGGGCACCTACGAGCAGTACTTC. Its protein product is CAWGGGQGTYEQYF.

This chain joins TRBV27 and TRBJ2-5; TRBD2 is a possible D gene (7 bases). Germline V gives CDR1 MNHEY, CDR2 SMNVEV (reference sequence). CDR3 size: 12 residues. V was cut by 8 bases and J by 2 bases, with 9 bases left in between. The DNA for the CDR3 is TGTGCCAGCGGGGGGGCTCAAGAGACCCAGTACTTC. Translated: CASGGAQETQYF.

This clone was seen only a few times. The V call is TRBV28, the J call TRBJ2-7, with D perhaps TRBD2 (6 bases). With 9 bases removed from V and 5 bases from J, the gap between germline ends came to 26 bases. Germline-derived CDR1 and CDR2 are MDHEN and SYDVKM. This CDR3 contains 16 residues. The CDR3 sequence: CASSEHGGTPRNEQYF. In DNA form, the CDR3 reads TGTGCCAGTTCCGAACATGGGGGGACTCCACGAAACGAGCAGTACTTC. The variable domain in full, completed from reference TRBV28 and TRBJ2-7, reads DVKVTQSSRYLVKRTGEKVFLECVQDMDHENMFWYRQDPGLGLRLIYFSYDVKMKEKGDIPEGYSVSREKKERFSLILESASTNQTSMYLCASSEHGGTPRNEQYFGPGTRLTVT.

The chain employs TRBV5-1 and TRBJ2-7; D remains unclear. The germline V gene encodes CDR1 SGHRS and CDR2 YFSETQ. Trimming shortened V by 0 bases and J by 3 bases, and 13 bases separated the two germline ends. The CDR3 has 15 amino acids. The CDR3 DNA reads as TGCGCCAGCAGCTTGGAGCCCGTCAACCACTACGAGCAGTACTTC. Translating gives CASSLEPVNHYEQYF.

J is TRBJ1-2 and V is TRBV7-9; 7 positions agree with TRBD1. Germline CDR1 SEHNR, CDR2 FQNEAQ (reference sequence). CDR3 length: 15 amino acids. Germline trimming cut 3 bases from V and 4 bases from J; bases unmatched to any gene: 8. The CDR3 loop reads CASSLAGQELYGYTF. The CDR3 DNA is TGTGCCAGCAGCTTGGCCGGACAGGAACTCTATGGCTACACCTTC.

The J gene is TRBJ1-5, the V gene TRBV6-5; D gene ambiguous. V shed 8 bases and J shed 11 bases, with 10 bases lying between them. CDR3 size: 10 residues. Per the germline V gene, CDR1 is MNHEY and CDR2 is SVGAGI. The CDR3 DNA reads TGTGCCAGCGGGCACCCTTCCCAGCATTTT. It translates to CASGHPSQHF.

V gene TRBV28 combines with J gene TRBJ2-7; TRBD2 matches 9 bases. This CDR3 region has 14 residues. J lost 3 bases, V lost 8 bases, and 8 bases had no gene match. CDR1 and CDR2 (germline): MDHEN, SYDVKM. The CDR3 DNA reads TGTGCCAGCCGCGTAGCGGGAGCCTACTACGAGCAGTACTTC. Translating it yields CASRVAGAYYEQYF.

V usage is TRBV6-1 and J usage is TRBJ1-1; 9 bases are shared with TRBD1. Germline CDR1 MNHNS, CDR2 SASEGT. Trimming took 6 bases from V and 1 from J; bases not matched to a gene: 6. The CDR3 runs 15 residues. This CDR3 reads CASRQDRGGNTEAFF. Here the CDR3 DNA reads TGTGCCAGCAGGCAGGACAGGGGTGGGAACACTGAAGCTTTCTTT.

The J gene is TRBJ2-3, the V gene TRBV6-4; 7 nucleotides match TRBD2. V lost 0 bases, J lost 0 bases, and 3 bases stayed unmatched. Per the germline V gene, CDR1 is MRHNA and CDR2 is SNTAGT. The CDR3 length is 16 residues. The CDR3 loop is CASSDSTGGSTDTQYF. CDR3 bases: TGTGCCAGCAGTGACTCGACGGGGGGAAGCACAGATACGCAGTATTTT.

This sequence joins TRBV5-6 and TRBJ2-5; 7 nucleotides agree with TRBD1. V was clipped by 5 bases and J by 5 bases; unmatched bases: 18. Germline V gene sequence: CDR1 SGHDT, CDR2 YYEEEE. This CDR3 contains 17 residues. The chain's CDR3 is CASSLRQGIPLGETQYF. The CDR3 DNA follows: TGTGCCAGCAGTCTTAGACAGGGTATCCCCTTAGGGGAGACCCAGTACTTC.

This clone showed up just once. V and J are TRBV7-6 and TRBJ2-1; 14 bases line up with TRBD2. The CDR3 has 18 amino acids. Trimming cost V 3 bases and J 6 bases; bases outside gene matches: 10. In germline, CDR1 is SGHVS, CDR2 FNYEAQ. The CDR3 protein is CASSFSISGLAGANEQFF. The CDR3 DNA follows: TGTGCCAGCAGCTTTTCCATCTCGGGACTAGCGGGAGCCAATGAGCAGTTCTTC. The complete variable domain, with remaining parts taken from reference TRBV7-6 and TRBJ2-1, reads GAGVSQSPRYKVTKRGQDVALRCDPISGHVSLYWYRQALGQGPEFLTYFNYEAQQDKSGLPNDRFSAERPEGSISTLTIQRTEQRDSAMYRCASSFSISGLAGANEQFFGPGTRLTVL.